This passage covers 30 T cell receptor beta chains from one sample sequenced in a study of radiation and T cells in renal cell carcinoma. Time point in this sample: blood 2 weeks post-SBRT. Treatment noted: 15 Gy SBRT to primary tumor, nephrectomy 4 weeks later. Assay: immunoSEQ multiplex PCR; the TCRdb copy retains only in-frame clones and omits some. The sample lists about 47,000 clones, 80% occurring once. The sample in question was blood, obtained from a patient whose treatment included radiotherapy and nephrectomy. The receptors were sampled from a woman in her sixties or seventies with renal cell carcinoma.

The DNA of the CDR3 is TGTGCCAGCACGACCTGGTCGCCACAAGAGACCCAGTACTTC. Amino acids: CASTTWSPQETQYF. The chain joins TRBV2 to TRBJ2-5; D is undetermined. CDR1 is SNHLY, CDR2 FYNNEI, per germline. This CDR3 is built from 14 residues. V was pared by 7 bases and J by 2 bases, with 14 bases between.

CDR3 region: CASSSRQGGNTIYF. The DNA for the CDR3 is TGCGCCAGCAGCTCCCGACAGGGGGGAAACACCATATATTTT. The rearrangement joins TRBV5-1 to TRBJ1-3; 8 bases are shared with TRBD1. Germline V lookup: CDR1 SGHRS, CDR2 YFSETQ. Trimming took 3 bases from V and 4 from J; bases not matched to a gene: 3. The CDR3 sequence is 14 residues long.

This clone was detected only a few times. The chain uses TRBV14 and TRBJ2-7; TRBD2 is a possible D gene (6 bases). V lost 1 base, J lost 2 bases, and 21 bases lay in between. In germline, CDR1 is SGHDN, CDR2 FVKESK. The CDR3 covers 18 residues. The CDR3 here is CASSQVGLRQTSPYEQYF. The CDR3 coding sequence is TGTGCCAGCAGCCAAGTGGGACTGAGGCAGACGTCCCCCTACGAGCAGTACTTC.

The chain links TRBV4-1 to TRBJ2-1; 11 bases match TRBD2. The CDR3 spans 14 residues. After removal of 5 bases from V and 10 bases from J, the junction contained 7 bases not matched to a gene. Germline V CDR1 and CDR2: MGHRA, YSYEKL. The CDR3 protein is CASSAGTSGLEQFF. CDR3 nucleotides: TGCGCCAGCAGCGCCGGGACTAGCGGCCTGGAGCAGTTCTTC.

The J gene is TRBJ2-3, the V gene TRBV2, with D perhaps matching TRBD2 (7 bases). The CDR3 contains 14 residues. V shed 7 bases and J shed 5 bases, with 16 bases lying between them. Germline values: CDR1 SNHLY, CDR2 FYNNEI. The chain's CDR3 is CASKIREGGDTQYF. The CDR3 DNA sequence: TGTGCCAGCAAGATCAGGGAGGGGGGAGATACGCAGTATTTT.

The chain uses TRBV21-1 and TRBJ1-1; whether TRBD1, the table's D call, matches the DNA was not checked. TRBV21-1 is described as a pseudogene. The CDR3 has 17 amino acids. CDR3 in DNA: TGTGCCAGCAGCAAAGTGGAGACAGGGGGCATGAACACTGAAGCTTTCTTT. This codes for CASSKVETGGMNTEAFF.

The rearrangement links TRBV6-1 to TRBJ1-5; no reliable D call. This CDR3 has 10 amino acids. V was pared by 3 bases and J by 11 bases, with 5 bases between. CDR1 MNHNS and CDR2 SASEGT come from the germline V gene. The CDR3 loop is CASSEESQHF. The DNA of the CDR3 is TGTGCCAGCAGTGAGGAGTCCCAGCATTTT.

The V call is TRBV5-1, the J call TRBJ1-1; D remains unclear. V gave up 3 bases and J gave up 4 bases, with 16 bases separating them. CDR1 SGHRS and CDR2 YFSETQ come from the germline V gene. This CDR3 spans 15 amino acids. CDR3 bases: TGCGCCAGCAGCTACGACGGTTCTGGCGGCACTGAAGCTTTCTTT. Residues: CASSYDGSGGTEAFF.

The rearrangement uses TRBV14 and TRBJ1-3; D remains unclear. V lost 3 bases and J lost 8, with 5 bases in between. This CDR3 is 11 amino acids long. The V gene's germline CDR1 is SGHDN and CDR2 FVKESK. The CDR3 nucleotides are TGTGCCAGCAGCCAGGGGTACACCATATATTTT. It yields the protein CASSQGYTIYF.

The chain employs TRBV2 and TRBJ2-5; D possibly uses TRBD1 or TRBD2 (5 bases each). Germline CDR1 and CDR2: SNHLY and FYNNEI. The CDR3 has 16 amino acids. Trimming took off 2 bases at V and 2 bases at J, with 15 bases between the two ends. The CDR3 is CASSERWRWGQETQYF. The CDR3 region has the DNA TGTGCCAGCAGTGAAAGGTGGCGGTGGGGGCAAGAGACCCAGTACTTC.

The chain uses TRBV7-2 and TRBJ1-5; D uncertain. There are 13 residues in the CDR3. Trimming took off 2 bases at V and 1 base at J, with 3 bases between the two ends. The germline CDR1 and CDR2 sequences are SGHTA and FQGNSA. CDR3 residues: CASSLRSNQPQHF. The CDR3 nucleotides are TGTGCCAGCAGCTTAAGGAGCAATCAGCCCCAGCATTTT.

The rearrangement links TRBV2 to TRBJ2-7; tentative D call: TRBD2 (5 bases). Germline CDR1 SNHLY, CDR2 FYNNEI. The CDR3 has 13 residues. The germline V and J ends were trimmed by 4 bases and 4 bases, with 11 bases remaining between them. DNA of the CDR3: TGTGCCAGCAGTGGAGGGCAGGCATACGAGCAGTACTTC. As protein: CASSGGQAYEQYF.

This clone was seen only once. Distinct nucleotide sequences in the sample also encode this CDR3. The chain combines TRBV6-5 with TRBJ1-2, with 8 bases identical to TRBD1. Germline assignment: CDR1 MNHEY and CDR2 SVGAGI. V shed 4 bases and J 3 bases; nucleotides not matched to a gene: 1. This CDR3 has 13 amino acids. The CDR3 reads CASSSQGDYGYTF. The CDR3 DNA reads TGTGCCAGCAGTTCACAGGGGGACTATGGCTACACCTTC.

The chain combines TRBV4-1 with TRBJ1-2, with TRBD1 as a possible D gene (5 bases). The CDR3 is made up of 14 amino acids. Per the germline V gene, CDR1 is MGHRA and CDR2 is YSYEKL. Trimming took 2 bases from V and 5 from J, leaving 12 bases between them. Here the CDR3 DNA reads TGCGCCAGCAGCCAAAGGCAGGGCGGGTATGGCTACACCTTC. It yields the protein CASSQRQGGYGYTF.

This chain connects TRBV19 to TRBJ2-3; 7 bases are a match to TRBD2. The CDR3 consists of 17 residues. Germline V lookup: CDR1 LNHDA, CDR2 SQIVND (reference sequence). The V and J ends lost 1 base and 4 bases, in that order; junction bases with no gene match: 11. The CDR3 sequence is CASSIGFVGGLADTQYF. The CDR3 DNA sequence: TGTGCCAGTAGTATAGGGTTCGTGGGAGGGCTGGCAGATACGCAGTATTTT.

The chain is built from TRBV19 and TRBJ1-3; D is ambiguous. The CDR3 totals 16 residues. Germline CDR1 reads LNHDA; CDR2 reads SQIVND (reference sequence). V lost 4 bases and J lost 1, with 14 bases in between. The CDR3 loop reads CASSTYKTRSGNTIYF. The CDR3 coding sequence is TGTGCCAGTAGTACCTACAAGACACGGTCTGGAAACACCATATATTTT.

V is TRBV6-6 and J is TRBJ1-5, with D perhaps TRBD1 (5 bases). The germline V gene encodes CDR1 MNHNY and CDR2 SVGAGI (reference sequence). Trimming left V 1 base short and J 8 bases short, with 9 bases between. CDR3 size: 13 residues. CDR3: CASSYWTTKPQHF. CDR3 DNA: TGTGCCAGCAGTTACTGGACAACCAAGCCCCAGCATTTT.

This sequence joins TRBV4-1 and TRBJ2-1; D may be TRBD1 or TRBD2 (6 bases each). In germline, CDR1 is MGHRA, CDR2 YSYEKL. The CDR3 covers 16 residues. V dropped 2 bases and J dropped 5 bases, with 16 bases sitting between them. DNA for the CDR3: TGCGCCAGCAGCCAAACAGGGAGGTCGAGGGACAATGAGCAGTTCTTC. Protein: CASSQTGRSRDNEQFF.

The genes are TRBV18 and TRBJ2-2, with no clear D. Germline assignment: CDR1 KGHSH and CDR2 LQKENI. This CDR3 contains 14 residues. V lost 3 bases and J lost 3, with 8 bases in between. The DNA for the CDR3 is TGTGCCAGCTCACCGTTCGCAGACACCGGGGAGCTGTTTTTT. It is translated as CASSPFADTGELFF.

The rearrangement uses TRBV11-2 and TRBJ2-5; D is possibly TRBD1 or TRBD2 (7 bases each). From germline, CDR1 is SGHAT and CDR2 FQNNGV. The ends were cut back, 7 bases at V and 5 bases at J, with 23 bases in the middle. This CDR3 is built from 16 residues. The CDR3 DNA reads TGTGCCAGCACCCTAAGGGGGCGGGGGACCCGGGAGACCCAGTACTTC. This sequence encodes CASTLRGRGTRETQYF.

The chain joins TRBV2 to TRBJ2-1, with D uncertain. Trimming took off 2 bases at V and 4 bases at J, with 6 bases between the two ends. The CDR3 has 13 amino acids. Germline CDR1 SNHLY, CDR2 FYNNEI. In DNA form, the CDR3 reads TGTGCCAGCAGTGAACGCCATTACAATGAGCAGTTCTTC. It encodes CASSERHYNEQFF.

This clone turned up a few times. The chain carries TRBV6-4 and TRBJ2-5; 7 nucleotides line up with TRBD2. The length of the CDR3 is 13 residues. J was trimmed by 4 bases and V by 5 bases; bases with no gene match: 4. Germline lookup yields CDR1 MRHNA and CDR2 SNTAGT. CDR3 nucleotide sequence: TGTGCCAGCAGTTCCAGGGAGGGAGAGACCCAGTACTTC. It translates to CASSSREGETQYF.

The J gene is TRBJ1-1, the V gene TRBV14; D is unresolved. CDR1 SGHDN and CDR2 FVKESK come from the germline V gene. Between the trimmed V and J ends, which lost 3 bases and 10 bases, there was a span of 15 bases. This CDR3 comprises 13 residues. CDR3 DNA: TGTGCCAGCAGCCAGGACCGGCAAACGGGAGCTTTCTTT. It yields the protein CASSQDRQTGAFF. Combining the CDR3 with reference TRBV14 and TRBJ1-1 gives the whole variable domain EAGVTQFPSHSVIEKGQTVTLRCDPISGHDNLYWYRRVMGKEIKFLLHFVKESKQDESGMPNNRFLAERTGGTYSTLKVQPAELEDSGVYFCASSQDRQTGAFFGQGTRLTVV.

The chain combines TRBV4-3 with TRBJ2-1; 7 bases are a match to TRBD1. Looked up from germline, CDR1 is LGHNA and CDR2 is YSLEER. The CDR3 extends over 13 amino acids. The trim removed 4 bases at V and 6 bases at J, leaving 3 bases unmatched. CDR3 nucleotide sequence: TGCGCCAGCAGCCGGGGACAGCTCAATGAGCAGTTCTTC. Translation gives CASSRGQLNEQFF.

This chain's CDR3 is CASSQDRAGAVYTF. Here the CDR3 DNA reads TGTGCCAGCAGCCAAGATCGAGCAGGGGCAGTTTACACCTTC. V gene TRBV14 combines with J gene TRBJ1-2; a possible D gene is TRBD1 (6 bases). Trimming removed 0 bases from V and 11 bases from J, with 16 bases in between. This CDR3 comprises 14 residues. The germline CDR1 and CDR2 sequences are SGHDN and FVKESK.

Ten or more counts support this clone. The chain recombines TRBV4-1 with TRBJ2-7, with 14 nucleotides matching TRBD2. Germline V gene sequence: CDR1 MGHRA, CDR2 YSYEKL. After removal of 1 base from V and 3 bases from J, the junction contained 2 bases not matched to a gene. The CDR3 extends over 16 amino acids. CDR3 DNA: TGCGCCAGCAGCCAAGGGACTAGCGGGGGGAACTACGAGCAGTACTTC. It translates to CASSQGTSGGNYEQYF.

The chain carries TRBV5-4 and TRBJ2-6; D is unclear. Germline CDR1 reads SGHNT; CDR2 reads YYREEE (reference sequence). The CDR3 has 13 residues. Trimming left V 9 bases short and J 0 bases short, with 7 bases between. CDR3 sequence reads: CATIDSGANVLTF. The CDR3 DNA is TGTGCCACCATCGACTCTGGGGCCAACGTCCTGACTTTC. Drawing the rest from reference TRBV5-4 and TRBJ2-6, the complete variable domain is ETGVTQSPTHLIKTRGQQVTLRCSSQSGHNTVSWYQQALGQGPQFIFQYYREEENGRGNFPPRFSGLQFPNYSSELNVNALELDDSALYLCATIDSGANVLTFGAGSRLTVL.

This chain links TRBV5-4 with TRBJ2-7; D perhaps matches TRBD2 (6 bases). Per the germline V gene, CDR1 is SGHNT and CDR2 is YYREEE (reference sequence). Trimming cost V 0 bases and J 4 bases, with 23 bases left between them. This CDR3 has 18 residues. CDR3: CASSLGGDRRVRGYEQYF. CDR3 nucleotide sequence: TGTGCCAGCAGCTTGGGGGGGGACCGGCGGGTGAGGGGTTACGAGCAGTACTTC.

This sequence joins TRBV4-2 and TRBJ2-1, with no clear D. Germline loops: CDR1 LGHNA, CDR2 YNFKEQ. The CDR3 runs 12 residues. The V end was cut by 1 base, the J end by 7 bases, with 5 bases between. CDR3 sequence (DNA): TGTGCCAGCAGCCAAGGTCTAAATGAGCAGTTCTTC. Its translation: CASSQGLNEQFF.

The genes are TRBV12-5 and TRBJ1-1; 8 bases align to TRBD1. The CDR3 is 17 amino acids. Looked up from germline, CDR1 is LGHNT and CDR2 is FRNRAP. J was trimmed by 10 bases and V by 3 bases; bases with no gene match: 19. This CDR3 reads CASGFGQGLFKTNGAFF. Here the CDR3 DNA reads TGTGCTAGTGGTTTCGGACAGGGCCTCTTTAAAACTAATGGAGCTTTCTTT.